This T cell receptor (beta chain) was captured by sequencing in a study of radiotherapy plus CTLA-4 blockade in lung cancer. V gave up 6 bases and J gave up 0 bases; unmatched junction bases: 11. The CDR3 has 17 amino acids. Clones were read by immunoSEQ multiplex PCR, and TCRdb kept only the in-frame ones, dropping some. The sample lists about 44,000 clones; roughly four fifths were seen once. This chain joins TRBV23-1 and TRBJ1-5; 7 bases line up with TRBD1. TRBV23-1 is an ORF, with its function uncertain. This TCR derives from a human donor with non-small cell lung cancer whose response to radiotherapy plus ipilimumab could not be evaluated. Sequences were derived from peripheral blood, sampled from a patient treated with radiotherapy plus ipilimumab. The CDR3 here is CASRPTGTRDSNQPQHF. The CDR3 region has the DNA TGCGCCAGCAGACCGACAGGGACAAGGGATAGCAATCAGCCCCAGCATTTT.